The 5 T cell receptor beta chains below were found in one sample sequenced in a study of neoadjuvant anti-PD-1 for oral cavity cancer. Assay: immunoSEQ multiplex PCR; the TCRdb copy retains only in-frame clones and omits some. The sample contains over 25,000 clones, almost 80% of which appear only once. The time point denotes: after neoadjuvant nivolumab, at surgical resection. Sample: PBMCs, taken after nivolumab (anti-PD-1) treatment. Receptor source: a person between 40 and 85 years old with oral cavity squamous cell carcinoma.

This clone appeared a few times. The chain links TRBV6-1 to TRBJ2-7; 9 bases are a match to TRBD1. The CDR3 is 16 amino acids. The ends lost 4 bases at V and 3 bases at J; junction bases unmatched: 10. Germline-derived CDR1 and CDR2 are MNHNS and SASEGT. In DNA form, the CDR3 reads TGTGCCAGCAGTGCCGACGCCGGGACAGGGAACTACGAGCAGTACTTC. This sequence encodes CASSADAGTGNYEQYF.

The rearrangement links TRBV5-1 to TRBJ2-5, with D possibly being TRBD2 (6 bases). Germline assignment: CDR1 SGHRS and CDR2 YFSETQ. This CDR3 region has 14 residues. V was clipped by 3 bases and J by 2 bases, with 11 bases between them. The CDR3 sequence: CASSSRDSQETQYF. CDR3 in DNA: TGCGCCAGCAGCTCCCGGGACTCGCAAGAGACCCAGTACTTC.

This chain links TRBV6-5 with TRBJ2-7, with D tentatively TRBD1 (5 bases). CDR1 is MNHEY, CDR2 SVGAGI, per germline. This CDR3 has 13 amino acids. Trimming left V 6 bases short and J 3 bases short, with 12 bases between. The chain's CDR3 is CASRQQAVYEQYF. The CDR3 DNA reads as TGTGCCAGCAGGCAACAGGCCGTCTACGAGCAGTACTTC.

The chain recombines TRBV10-1 with TRBJ2-3; possible D gene TRBD1, 5 bases. This CDR3 comprises 17 residues. Trimming stripped 5 bases from V and 4 bases from J, with 22 bases between. Germline V gene data show CDR1 as WNHNN and CDR2 as SYGVQD (reference sequence). In nucleotides, the CDR3 is TGCGCCAGCAGTCTATCCCGGACACTCGGGTCCCCAGATACGCAGTATTTT. It specifies CASSLSRTLGSPDTQYF.

This clone was detected a few times. The J gene is TRBJ1-4, the V gene TRBV10-3, with 7 bases lining up with TRBD1. The CDR3 has 15 residues. Germline assignment: CDR1 ENHRY and CDR2 SYGVKD. V gave up 6 bases and J gave up 5 bases; unmatched junction bases: 9. CDR3 sequence (DNA): TGTGCCATCAGGATGGGGACAGCTGAAAATGAAAAACTGTTTTTT. The encoded protein is CAIRMGTAENEKLFF.